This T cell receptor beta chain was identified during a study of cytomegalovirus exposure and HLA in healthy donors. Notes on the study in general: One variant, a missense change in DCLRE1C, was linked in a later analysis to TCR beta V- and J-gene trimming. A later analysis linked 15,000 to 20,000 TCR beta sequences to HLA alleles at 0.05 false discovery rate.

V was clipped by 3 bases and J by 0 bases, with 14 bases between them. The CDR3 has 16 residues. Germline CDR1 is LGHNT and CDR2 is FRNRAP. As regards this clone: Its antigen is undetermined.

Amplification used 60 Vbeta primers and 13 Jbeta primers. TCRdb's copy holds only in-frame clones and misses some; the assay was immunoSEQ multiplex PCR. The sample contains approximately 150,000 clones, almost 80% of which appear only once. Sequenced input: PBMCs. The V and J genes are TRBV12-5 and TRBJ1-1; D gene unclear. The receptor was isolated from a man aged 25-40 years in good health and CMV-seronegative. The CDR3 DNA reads TGTGCTAGTGGTTTTGGGCCTGATCTCATGAACACTGAAGCTTTCTTT. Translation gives CASGFGPDLMNTEAFF.